This TCR beta chain came from a study of shared clonotypes between healthy human individuals. The repertoire was sequenced with immunoSEQ multiplex PCR; TCRdb's copy has only in-frame clones and lacks some. The sample contains about 1.1 million clones, 60% to 80% of which appear only once. What was sequenced was memory CD4+ T cells from PBMCs. The subset: CD45RA-negative fraction. The receptor comes from a man in his late teens or twenties in good health. Some clones in this sample may be carry-over from other donors' samples.

CDR3 protein: CASSLSGAYEQYF. CDR3 sequence (DNA): TGTGCCAGCAGCTTATCCGGAGCTTACGAGCAGTACTTC. The V call is TRBV7-2, the J call TRBJ2-7; D call uncertain. Trimming took 2 bases from V and 4 from J, leaving 9 bases between them. Germline CDR1 SGHTA, CDR2 FQGNSA. The CDR3 has 13 amino acids.